The sample holds a few counts of the clone carrying this T cell receptor beta chain. Participants came from roughly 23 US areas, aged roughly 18 to 100 years. The ends lost 4 bases at V and 12 bases at J; junction bases unmatched: 15. The CDR3 covers 16 residues. The germline V gene has CDR1 SGHDN and CDR2 FVKESK. Some clones are missing from TCRdb's copy, which holds only in-frame ones; the method was immunoSEQ multiplex PCR. Counted here are 150,000 to 200,000 clones, over 70% occurring once; the ten biggest clones make up approximately 11%. This record comes from a study of blood T cell repertoires in COVID-19.

This clonotype was obtained from a man in his fifties or sixties who had recovered from COVID-19. This rearrangement joins TRBV14 to TRBJ2-6; 7 nucleotides line up with TRBD1. What was sequenced was PBMCs or T cells enriched from blood (not recorded which). In nucleotides, the CDR3 is TGTGCCAGCAGCCTAGAACGGACAGGACCTCTAGCCGTCCTGACTTTC. Translating gives CASSLERTGPLAVLTF.